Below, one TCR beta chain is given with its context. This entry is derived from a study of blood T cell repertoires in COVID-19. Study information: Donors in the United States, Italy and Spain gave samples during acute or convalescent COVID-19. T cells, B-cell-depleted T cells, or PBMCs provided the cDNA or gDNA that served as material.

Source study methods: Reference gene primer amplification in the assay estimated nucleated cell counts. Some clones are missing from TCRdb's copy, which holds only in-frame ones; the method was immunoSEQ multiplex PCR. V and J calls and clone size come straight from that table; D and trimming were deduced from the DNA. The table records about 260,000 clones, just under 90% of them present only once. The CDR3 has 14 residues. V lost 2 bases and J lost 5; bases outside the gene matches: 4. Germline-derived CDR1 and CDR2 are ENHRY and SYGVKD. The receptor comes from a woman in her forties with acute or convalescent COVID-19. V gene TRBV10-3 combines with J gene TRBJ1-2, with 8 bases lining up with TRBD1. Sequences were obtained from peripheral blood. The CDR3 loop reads CAISEGQGRYGYTF. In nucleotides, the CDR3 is TGTGCCATCAGTGAGGGACAGGGAAGGTATGGCTACACCTTC.